A single sample gave rise to the 6 T cell receptor beta chains below, sequenced in a study of T cells in women clearing cervical HPV infection. Using immunoSEQ multiplex PCR, the repertoire was profiled, and TCRdb retains in-frame clones only, with some absent. Its table records about 41,000 clones. The specimen was blood buffy coat. The receptors stem from a woman between 18 and 70 years old with a cervical HPV16 infection that either progressed to CIN3+ or cleared (not recorded which).

Remarks on this clone: The CDR3 goes on 3 residues after the read ends, and that part is filled in from the germline J gene. The rearrangement links TRBV29-1 to TRBJ2-3; 7 bases match TRBD1. Germline V gives CDR1 SQVTM, CDR2 ANQGSEA. The junction had 4 bases not matched to a gene; V was cut back by 7 bases and J by 3 bases. CDR3 length equals 12 residues. This chain's CDR3 is CSGTQGTDTQYF. The CDR3 DNA, read in part, is TGCAGCGGCACACAGGGGACAGATACG.

Comment on this clone: The read is 3 residues too short to cover the CDR3 end, so that end is filled in from the germline J gene. The rearrangement links TRBV20-1 to TRBJ2-7; D unresolved. Looked up from germline, CDR1 is DFQATT and CDR2 is SNEGSKA (reference sequence). The CDR3 contains 15 residues. Trimming took off 0 bases at V and 0 bases at J, with 12 bases between the two ends. The part of the CDR3 DNA that was read is TGCAGTGCTAGAGATCTAAGGGTAAACTCCTACGAG. Translated: CSARDLRVNSYE. The full CDR3 reads CSARDLRVNSYEQYF.

The CDR3 is CASHRPGVNEQFF. The DNA read from the CDR3 is TGCGCCAGCCATCGCCCCGGGGTAAATGAG. This rearrangement joins TRBV10-2 to TRBJ2-1; possible D gene TRBD2, 5 bases. The read comes to an end 3 residues before the CDR3 does, leaving the germline J gene to fill in the end. Germline V gene sequence: CDR1 WSHSY, CDR2 SAAADI. CDR3 length equals 13 residues. Deletions cut 8 bases from V and 7 bases from J, with 15 bases between.

Regarding this clone: The CDR3 end lies 3 residues beyond the end of the read and is filled in from the germline J gene. The chain couples TRBV28 to TRBJ1-6; tentatively, D is TRBD1 (5 bases). Trimming removed 5 bases at V and 0 bases at J, with 11 bases between. The CDR3 extends over 16 amino acids. Germline assignment: CDR1 MDHEN and CDR2 SYDVKM. The covered CDR3 bases are TGTGCCAGCAGTCGGACACATAGCTCCTATAATTCACCC. This encodes CASSRTHSSYNSP. The CDR3 reads in full as CASSRTHSSYNSPLHF.

A remark on this clone: The read falls 3 residues short of the CDR3 end, and the missing part is taken from the germline J gene. V gene TRBV29-1 combines with J gene TRBJ2-3; D ambiguous. The CDR3 runs to 14 residues. The germline V gene has CDR1 SQVTM and CDR2 ANQGSEA. V lost 2 bases and J lost 2, with 11 bases in between. Partial CDR3 DNA: TGCAGCGTTGAATCCGGCGGCCTCACAGATACG. Translated, it gives CSVESGGLTDT. The whole CDR3 reads CSVESGGLTDTQYF.

A note on this clone: Read sequence stops 3 residues before the CDR3 end, and the germline J gene provides the missing end. The rearrangement uses TRBV5-6 and TRBJ1-3, with D hard to call. The CDR3 has 15 amino acids. V dropped 0 bases and J dropped 4 bases, with 11 bases sitting between them. Germline V gene sequence: CDR1 SGHDT, CDR2 YYEEEE. CDR3 protein: CASSLVVAPGNTIYF. The part of the CDR3 DNA that was read is TGTGCCAGCAGCTTGGTAGTAGCGCCCGGAAACACC.